A selection of T cell receptor beta chains follows, all from one sample in a study of blood T cell repertoires in COVID-19. The assay was immunoSEQ multiplex PCR, and TCRdb's table has in-frame clones only and misses some. The table has approximately 170,000 clones, around 83% seen once. Sequences were obtained from PBMCs or T cells enriched from blood (not recorded which). The receptor set was obtained from a woman aged 45 to 65 in a cohort exposed to, infected with or recovered from COVID-19 (not recorded which). CDR3s include the opening cysteine and the closing phenylalanine or tryptophan. The order of the fields is CDR3 DNA, CDR3 protein, clone size, J gene, V gene, D gene. D genes are given only for firm matches. Rows give clone size only sometimes, using once, few, many, or a class for an expanded clone.

CDR3 DNA: TGTGCCAGCAGCCCAGGGACAGGTGCTACCTACGAGCAGTACTTC
CDR3 protein: CASSPGTGATYEQYF
clone size: .
J gene: TRBJ2-7
V gene: TRBV7-9
D gene: TRBD1

CDR3 DNA: TGCGCCAGCAGCTTGGCCCGGGGGACAGCGAACACCGGGGAGCTGTTTTTT
CDR3 protein: CASSLARGTANTGELFF
clone size: once
J gene: TRBJ2-2
V gene: TRBV5-1
D gene: .

CDR3 DNA: TGTGCCAGCTCCCACGACCCCCGGGACAGGGACAATCAGCCCCAGCATTTT
CDR3 protein: CASSHDPRDRDNQPQHF
clone size: .
J gene: TRBJ1-5
V gene: TRBV18
D gene: TRBD1

CDR3 DNA: TGTGCCAGCTTTGGTAAGGGAGATGACGGAAACACCATATATTTT
CDR3 protein: CASFGKGDDGNTIYF
clone size: .
J gene: TRBJ1-3
V gene: TRBV28
D gene: .

CDR3 DNA: TGTGCCAGCAGTGGGACGCAGGGGAACGAGCAGTACTTC
CDR3 protein: CASSGTQGNEQYF
clone size: .
J gene: TRBJ2-7
V gene: TRBV2
D gene: .

CDR3 DNA: TGTGCCAGCTCACCGCCGGGACAGGGGGAGCATGGCTACACCTTC
CDR3 protein: CASSPPGQGEHGYTF
clone size: many
J gene: TRBJ1-2
V gene: TRBV18
D gene: TRBD1

CDR3 DNA: TGTGCCAGCAGCACCCGACAGGGCTATGAGCAGTTCTTC
CDR3 protein: CASSTRQGYEQFF
clone size: .
J gene: TRBJ2-1
V gene: TRBV7-2
D gene: TRBD1

CDR3 DNA: TGCGCCAGCAGCCCTGGACTAGCGGGAGCCCCCCGGGCGTTCTTC
CDR3 protein: CASSPGLAGAPRAFF
clone size: .
J gene: TRBJ2-1
V gene: TRBV5-1
D gene: TRBD2

CDR3 DNA: TGTGCCAGCAGCAAATTGACTTTCCAAGAGACCCAGTACTTC
CDR3 protein: CASSKLTFQETQYF
clone size: .
J gene: TRBJ2-5
V gene: TRBV21-1
D gene: .

CDR3 DNA: TGTGCCACCAGTACTTCGACCGGGGTTAAGACCCAGTACTTC
CDR3 protein: CATSTSTGVKTQYF
clone size: .
J gene: TRBJ2-5
V gene: TRBV24-1
D gene: .

CDR3 DNA: TGTGCCAGCAGCCAATTCGCAGGCTCGAACACTGAAGCTTTCTTT
CDR3 protein: CASSQFAGSNTEAFF
clone size: .
J gene: TRBJ1-1
V gene: TRBV3-1/TRBV3-2
D gene: .

CDR3 DNA: TGTGCCGGAGGACAAGGACTAGCGTCGGGCGAGCAGTACTTC
CDR3 protein: CAGGQGLASGEQYF
clone size: .
J gene: TRBJ2-7
V gene: TRBV28
D gene: TRBD2

CDR3 DNA: TGTGCCAGTAGTATTGAGCCCCGGGACACCATATATTTT
CDR3 protein: CASSIEPRDTIYF
clone size: .
J gene: TRBJ1-3
V gene: TRBV19
D gene: .